One sample yielded the 27 T cell receptor beta chains listed below, sequenced in a study of blood T cells in healthy people across ages. Next came a second PCR, run for roughly 7 to 12 cycles, which used a sample-barcoded 5' primer along with a J-beta primer mix. TCRdb fed the 5' RACE reads into MiXCR, producing one record per CDR3 protein. Found here are 920,000 or so distinct CDR3 sequences, 40% to 45% of them singletons; the top ten hold approximately 20%. Sequencing was performed on blood. These receptors were taken from a woman in her sixties or seventies in good health.

In this sample, this clonotype turned up a few times. This rearrangement joins TRBV27 to TRBJ2-3; possible D gene TRBD1, 5 bases. Trimming shortened V by 5 bases and J by 5 bases, and 8 bases separated the two germline ends. The CDR3 length is 12 residues. Per the germline V gene, CDR1 is MNHEY and CDR2 is SMNVEV (reference sequence). This chain's CDR3 is CASSRTRDTQYF. For the CDR3, the DNA is TGTGCCAGCAGTAGGACAAGAGATACGCAGTATTTT.

Ten or more counts support this clonotype. The CDR3 sequence is CASRVEGLDGYTF. The CDR3 DNA follows: TGTGCCAGCAGGGTTGAGGGATTAGATGGCTACACCTTC. This sequence joins TRBV6-5 and TRBJ1-2, with no clear D. Per germline, CDR1 MNHEY and CDR2 SVGAGI. The CDR3 is made up of 13 amino acids. The V end lost 6 bases, the J end lost 6 bases, and 14 bases lay between the germline ends.

This sequence joins TRBV6-5 and TRBJ1-4; D is uncertain. Deletions cut 2 bases from V and 7 bases from J, with 11 bases between. The CDR3 is made up of 14 amino acids. Germline CDR1 is MNHEY and CDR2 is SVGAGI. Written as DNA, the CDR3 is TGTGCCAGCAGTTACAGTGTGGAGGGTGAAAAACTGTTTTTT. Translating gives CASSYSVEGEKLFF.

V is TRBV9 and J is TRBJ2-2; no clear D gene. There are 15 residues in the CDR3. V lost 1 base and J lost 1, with 8 bases in between. CDR1 and CDR2 from the germline V gene are SGDLS and YYNGEE. CDR3 DNA: TGTGCCAGCAGCGTATCAAACTTGAACACCGGGGAGCTGTTTTTT. This encodes CASSVSNLNTGELFF. Drawing the rest from reference TRBV9 and TRBJ2-2, the complete variable domain is DSGVTQTPKHLITATGQRVTLRCSPRSGDLSVYWYQQSLDQGLQFLIQYYNGEERAKGNILERFSAQQFPDLHSELNLSSLELGDSALYFCASSVSNLNTGELFFGEGSRLTVL.

Only a few counts were recorded for this clonotype. The gene calls are TRBV12-3 or TRBV12-4 and TRBJ1-5; TRBD1 agrees at 9 bases. V lost 6 bases, J lost 4 bases, and 4 bases stayed unmatched. CDR3 size: 14 residues. The DNA for the CDR3 is TGTGCCAGCAGGGATGGACAGGGGAATCAGCCCCAGCATTTT. Translating it yields CASRDGQGNQPQHF.

The chain carries TRBV20-1 and TRBJ2-7; TRBD2 matches at 13 bases. The CDR3 has 18 residues. Germline CDR1 and CDR2: DFQATT and SNEGSKA (reference sequence). Trimming removed 4 bases from V and 6 bases from J; junction bases left unmatched: 18. The CDR3 DNA reads TGCAGTGCTACACCTAGGACTAGCGGGAGAATGGGGAGTTCCGAGCAGTACTTC. Its translation: CSATPRTSGRMGSSEQYF.

This clonotype has just a few counts. The gene calls are TRBV7-2 and TRBJ2-1; a weak D match, TRBD2 (6 bases). The V and J ends lost 6 bases and 4 bases respectively, with 13 bases between them. The V gene's germline CDR1 is SGHTA and CDR2 FQGNSA. This CDR3 comprises 14 residues. CDR3 in DNA: TGTGCCAGCAGTACGGGAGCGCAATACAATGAGCAGTTCTTC. The encoded protein is CASSTGAQYNEQFF.

The chain joins TRBV6-1 to TRBJ2-7; possibly TRBD1 for D (6 bases). From germline, CDR1 is MNHNS and CDR2 SASEGT. The CDR3 has 16 amino acids. The V end lost 4 bases, the J end lost 1 base, and 17 bases lay between the germline ends. The CDR3 sequence is CASSALTGLPSYEQYF. CDR3 in DNA: TGTGCCAGCAGTGCACTGACAGGCTTACCTTCCTACGAGCAGTACTTC.

The chain uses TRBV10-3 and TRBJ2-1, with no clear D. Germline V CDR1 and CDR2: ENHRY, SYGVKD. This CDR3 has 17 amino acids. V dropped 2 bases and J dropped 2 bases, with 16 bases sitting between them. The CDR3 region has the DNA TGTGCCATCAGTGAGCCGGGTGGTACGGATGCCTACAATGAGCAGTTCTTC. It translates to CAISEPGGTDAYNEQFF.

This clonotype was observed a single time. The chain has TRBV3-1 and TRBJ2-7; possibly TRBD1 for D (5 bases). The V end lost 2 bases, the J end lost 4 bases, and 12 bases lay between the germline ends. Germline CDR1 and CDR2: LGHDT and YNNKEL (reference sequence). The CDR3 extends over 14 amino acids. The DNA for the CDR3 is TGTGCCAGCAGCCAAAGCCTGGGGCGGTACGAGCAGTACTTC. Translated, it gives CASSQSLGRYEQYF.

The chain uses TRBV6-5 and TRBJ1-3, with D uncertain. Germline lookup yields CDR1 MNHEY and CDR2 SVGAGI. The CDR3 consists of 14 residues. Trimming removed 2 bases from V and 4 bases from J, with 9 bases in between. The CDR3 reads CASSYRTTGNTIYF. CDR3 coding DNA: TGTGCCAGCAGTTACCGAACCACAGGAAACACCATATATTTT.

The V and J genes are TRBV11-2 and TRBJ2-4; unclear D gene. Germline CDR1 is SGHAT and CDR2 is FQNNGV. Trimming took off 5 bases at V and 0 bases at J, with 14 bases between the two ends. The CDR3 totals 16 residues. CDR3 DNA: TGTGCCAGCAGCCTCAGACATCAGGCAGCCAAAAACATTCAGTACTTC. Translation gives CASSLRHQAAKNIQYF.

This chain uses TRBV12-3 or TRBV12-4 with TRBJ2-7, with TRBD2 identical over 7 bases. The J call may be incorrect, as the DNA end agrees better with TRBJ2-5. The CDR3 length is 14 residues. The CDR3 DNA reads TGTGCCAGCACCCTGGGCGGGAGCACCCAGACCCAGTACTTC. It translates to CASTLGGSTQTQYF.

This clonotype was counted only a few times. This sequence joins TRBV6-2 or TRBV6-3 and TRBJ2-5, with 10 bases that match TRBD2. Trimming removed 2 bases from V and 5 bases from J; junction bases left unmatched: 5. CDR1 and CDR2 from the germline V gene are MNHEY and SVGEGT. The CDR3 is 15 amino acids. CDR3: CASSYGLAGAETQYF. The CDR3 region has the DNA TGTGCCAGCAGTTACGGGCTAGCGGGAGCGGAGACCCAGTACTTC.

The chain uses TRBV5-1 and TRBJ2-5; TRBD1 matches at 8 bases. The J call may be incorrect, as the DNA end agrees better with TRBJ2-7. CDR1 SGHRS and CDR2 YFSETQ come from the germline V gene. CDR3 length: 15 residues. The chain's CDR3 is CASSVLQGARYEQYF. The CDR3 nucleotides are TGCGCCAGCAGCGTCCTCCAGGGGGCGAGGTACGAGCAGTACTTC.

This chain joins TRBV12-5 and TRBJ2-4; D is possibly TRBD1 or TRBD2 (5 bases each). The J call may be faulty, since TRBJ2-7 better matches the DNA end. Germline V lookup: CDR1 LGHNT, CDR2 FRNRAP. The CDR3 is 12 residues long. The CDR3 DNA reads TGTGCTAGTGGTAGGGACGGCTACGAGCAGTACTTC. Translation gives CASGRDGYEQYF.

Regarding this clonotype: A much larger clone is a single base away; this may be a read error. This chain links TRBV11-2 with TRBJ2-3; 7 nucleotides agree with TRBD2. The CDR3 covers 12 residues. Germline values: CDR1 SGHAT, CDR2 FQNNGV. The V and J ends lost 5 bases and 4 bases, in that order; junction bases with no gene match: 0. CDR3 sequence reads: CASSAGADTQYF. The CDR3 nucleotides are TGTGCCAGCAGCGCGGGGGCAGATACGCAGTATTTT.

DNA of the CDR3: TGCAGTGGGCTAGGACCCGACAGGGGGTCCTACGAGCAGTACTTC. It translates to CSGLGPDRGSYEQYF. The J gene is TRBJ2-7, the V gene TRBV20-1, with TRBD1 matching over 9 bases. Trimming at V came to 7 bases and at J to 1 base, leaving 11 bases not matched to a gene. Germline V gene lookup returns CDR1 DFQATT and CDR2 SNEGSKA (reference sequence). The CDR3 covers 15 residues.

As to this clonotype: A much larger clone differs by one base, so this may be a read error. The J gene is TRBJ2-5, the V gene TRBV9; D remains ambiguous. This CDR3 comprises 14 residues. Germline lookup yields CDR1 SGDLS and CDR2 YYNGEE. The CDR3 loop is CTSSVYVGEETQYF. The CDR3 DNA reads TGTACCAGCAGCGTATATGTCGGAGAAGAGACCCAGTACTTC.

This clonotype appeared a few times. V gene TRBV5-1 combines with J gene TRBJ2-5; D is unclear. The J call may be incorrect, as the DNA end agrees better with TRBJ2-7. Per the germline V gene, CDR1 is SGHRS and CDR2 is YFSETQ. This CDR3 contains 14 residues. The CDR3, as DNA: TGCGCCAGCAGCTTCGACTCGAAGGTATACGAGCAGTACTTC. This encodes CASSFDSKVYEQYF.

Only a few counts were recorded for this clonotype. This chain uses TRBV4-2 with TRBJ2-1, with unresolved D. The ends were cut back, 1 base at V and 9 bases at J, with 10 bases in the middle. Germline values: CDR1 LGHNA, CDR2 YNFKEQ. This CDR3 is 13 amino acids long. The CDR3 region is CASSQVNAAEQFF. For the CDR3, the DNA is TGTGCCAGCAGCCAAGTTAATGCGGCTGAGCAGTTCTTC.

This rearrangement joins TRBV5-5 to TRBJ1-2; D gene uncertain. The CDR3 spans 13 residues. The ends were cut back, 4 bases at V and 8 bases at J, with 15 bases in the middle. Germline CDR1 is SGHKS and CDR2 is YYEKEE (reference sequence). This CDR3 is CASSLLGDWGYTF. The CDR3 region has the DNA TGTGCCAGCAGCCTACTCGGGGATTGGGGCTACACCTTC.

The chain carries TRBV28 and TRBJ2-5; no clear D gene. Matching the DNA end better, TRBJ2-7 makes the J call doubtful. CDR3 length: 15 amino acids. Germline loops: CDR1 MDHEN, CDR2 SYDVKM. CDR3 sequence reads: CASSLWGHIDYEQYF. CDR3 DNA: TGTGCCAGCAGTTTATGGGGCCACATAGACTACGAGCAGTACTTC.

The chain has TRBV9 and TRBJ2-7, with D possibly matching TRBD1 (7 bases). CDR3 length equals 14 residues. The germline V and J ends were trimmed by 0 bases and 4 bases, with 11 bases remaining between them. Germline V gene sequence: CDR1 SGDLS, CDR2 YYNGEE. CDR3 sequence: CASSVEQGTYEQYF. The DNA for the CDR3 is TGTGCCAGCAGCGTAGAACAGGGGACTTACGAGCAGTACTTC.

This clonotype was picked up many times. This chain connects TRBV27 to TRBJ2-3, with TRBD2 matching 7 bases. V was clipped by 7 bases and J by 0 bases; unmatched bases: 4. The CDR3 consists of 14 residues. CDR1 MNHEY and CDR2 SMNVEV come from the germline V gene (reference sequence). The DNA for the CDR3 is TGTGCCAGCACCCGCGGGAGAAGCACAGATACGCAGTATTTT. Translation gives CASTRGRSTDTQYF.

The V call is TRBV2, the J call TRBJ2-2; 10 bases are shared with TRBD2. CDR3 length: 13 residues. Germline values: CDR1 SNHLY, CDR2 FYNNEI. V lost 6 bases and J lost 7; bases outside the gene matches: 2. This CDR3 reads CASSKREGGELFF. The CDR3 coding sequence is TGTGCCAGCAGCAAGCGGGAGGGCGGGGAGCTGTTTTTT.

This clonotype was counted a few times. The genes are TRBV9 and TRBJ2-7; perhaps TRBD2 as D (7 bases). TRBJ2-4 explains the end of the DNA better; the J call may be wrong. Germline V gene data show CDR1 as SGDLS and CDR2 as YYNGEE. The CDR3 is made up of 18 amino acids. This CDR3 is CASSVEGGPPPAKNIQYF. CDR3 DNA: TGTGCCAGCAGCGTAGAGGGGGGGCCCCCGCCAGCCAAAAACATTCAGTACTTC.